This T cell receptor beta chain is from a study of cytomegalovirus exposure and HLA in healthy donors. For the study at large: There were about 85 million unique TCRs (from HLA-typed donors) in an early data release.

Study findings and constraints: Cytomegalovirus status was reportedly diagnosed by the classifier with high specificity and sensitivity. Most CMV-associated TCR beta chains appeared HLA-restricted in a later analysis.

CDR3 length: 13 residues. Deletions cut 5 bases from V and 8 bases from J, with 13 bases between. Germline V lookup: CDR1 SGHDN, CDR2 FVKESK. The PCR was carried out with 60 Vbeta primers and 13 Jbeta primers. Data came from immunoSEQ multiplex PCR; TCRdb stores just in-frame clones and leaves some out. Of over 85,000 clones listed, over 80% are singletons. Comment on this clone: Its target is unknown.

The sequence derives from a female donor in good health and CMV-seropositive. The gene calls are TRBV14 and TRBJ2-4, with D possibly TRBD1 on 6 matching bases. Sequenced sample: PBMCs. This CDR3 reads CASSNGGRDIQYF. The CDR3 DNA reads TGTGCCAGCAGCAATGGGGGCAGGGACATTCAGTACTTC.